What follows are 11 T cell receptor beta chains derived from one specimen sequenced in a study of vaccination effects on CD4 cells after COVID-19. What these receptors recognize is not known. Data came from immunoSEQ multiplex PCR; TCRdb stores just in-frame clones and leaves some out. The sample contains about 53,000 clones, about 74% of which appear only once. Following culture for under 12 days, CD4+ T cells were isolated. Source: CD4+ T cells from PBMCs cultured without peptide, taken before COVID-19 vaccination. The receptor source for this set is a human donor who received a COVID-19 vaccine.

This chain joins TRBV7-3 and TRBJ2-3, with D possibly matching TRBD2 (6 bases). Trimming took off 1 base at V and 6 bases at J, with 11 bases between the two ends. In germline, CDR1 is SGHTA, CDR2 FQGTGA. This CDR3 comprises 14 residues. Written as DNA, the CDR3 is TGTGCCAGCAGCTTAAACTTAGCGGAGGATACGCAGTATTTT. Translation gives CASSLNLAEDTQYF. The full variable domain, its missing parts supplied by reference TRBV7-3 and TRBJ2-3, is GAGVSQTPSNKVTEKGKYVELRCDPISGHTALYWYRQSLGQGPEFLIYFQGTGAADDSGLPNDRFFAVRPEGSVSTLKIQRTERGDSAVYLCASSLNLAEDTQYFGPGTRLTVL.

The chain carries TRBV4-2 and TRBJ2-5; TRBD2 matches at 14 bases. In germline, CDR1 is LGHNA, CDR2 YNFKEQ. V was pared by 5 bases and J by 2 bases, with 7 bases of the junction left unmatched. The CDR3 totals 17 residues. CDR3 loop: CASSYSGTSGGQETQYF. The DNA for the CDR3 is TGTGCCAGCAGCTACTCCGGGACTAGCGGGGGTCAAGAGACCCAGTACTTC.

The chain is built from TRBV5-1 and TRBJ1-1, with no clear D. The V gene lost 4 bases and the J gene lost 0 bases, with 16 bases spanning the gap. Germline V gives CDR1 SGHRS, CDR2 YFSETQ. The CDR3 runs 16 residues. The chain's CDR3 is CASSPPGSLMNTEAFF. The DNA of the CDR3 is TGCGCCAGCAGCCCCCCAGGTTCACTCATGAACACTGAAGCTTTCTTT.

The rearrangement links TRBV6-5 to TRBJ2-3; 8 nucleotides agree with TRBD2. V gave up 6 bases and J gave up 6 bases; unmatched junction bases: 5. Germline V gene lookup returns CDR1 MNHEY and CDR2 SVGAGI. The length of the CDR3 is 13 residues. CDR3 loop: CASRTGGLDTQYF. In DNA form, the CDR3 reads TGTGCCAGCAGGACGGGGGGGCTCGATACGCAGTATTTT.

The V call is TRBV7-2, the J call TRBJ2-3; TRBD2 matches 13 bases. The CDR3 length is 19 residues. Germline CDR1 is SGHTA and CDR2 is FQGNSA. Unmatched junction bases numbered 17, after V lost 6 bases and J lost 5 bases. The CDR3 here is CASRLSRTTSGGARDTQYF. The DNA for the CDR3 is TGTGCCAGCAGACTTAGTCGAACCACTAGCGGGGGGGCCAGAGATACGCAGTATTTT.

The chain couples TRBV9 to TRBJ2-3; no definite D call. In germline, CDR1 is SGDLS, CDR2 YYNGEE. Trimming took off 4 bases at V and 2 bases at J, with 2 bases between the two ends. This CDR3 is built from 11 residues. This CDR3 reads CASSITDTQYF. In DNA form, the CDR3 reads TGTGCCAGCAGCATCACAGATACGCAGTATTTT.

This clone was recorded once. The DNA for the CDR3 is TGCGCCAGCAGCCGAGGGGTCCAGGTCACTCCGGGCAATCAGCCCCAGCATTTT. Amino acid sequence: CASSRGVQVTPGNQPQHF. The gene calls are TRBV4-1 and TRBJ1-5; a possible D gene is TRBD1 (5 bases). This CDR3 comprises 18 residues. The germline V and J ends were trimmed by 4 bases and 2 bases, with 21 bases remaining between them. From germline, CDR1 is MGHRA and CDR2 YSYEKL.

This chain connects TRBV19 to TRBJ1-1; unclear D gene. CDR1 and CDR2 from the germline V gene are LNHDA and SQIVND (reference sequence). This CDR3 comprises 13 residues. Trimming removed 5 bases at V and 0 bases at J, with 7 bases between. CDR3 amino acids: CASSLLMNTEAFF. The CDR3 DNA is TGTGCCAGTAGTCTCCTTATGAACACTGAAGCTTTCTTT.

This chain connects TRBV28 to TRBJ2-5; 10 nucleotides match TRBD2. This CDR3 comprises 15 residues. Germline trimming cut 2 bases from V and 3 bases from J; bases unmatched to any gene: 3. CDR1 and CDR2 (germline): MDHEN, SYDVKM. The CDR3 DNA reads TGTGCCAGCAGTTTACGTGGACTAGCGGAAGAGACCCAGTACTTC. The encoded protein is CASSLRGLAEETQYF.

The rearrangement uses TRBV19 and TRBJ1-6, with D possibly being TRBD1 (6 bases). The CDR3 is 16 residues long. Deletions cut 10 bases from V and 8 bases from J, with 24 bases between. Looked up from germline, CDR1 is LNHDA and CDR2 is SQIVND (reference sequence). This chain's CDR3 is CATDKGRGKADSPLHF. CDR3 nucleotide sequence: TGTGCCACCGACAAAGGGAGGGGGAAAGCCGATTCACCCCTCCACTTT.

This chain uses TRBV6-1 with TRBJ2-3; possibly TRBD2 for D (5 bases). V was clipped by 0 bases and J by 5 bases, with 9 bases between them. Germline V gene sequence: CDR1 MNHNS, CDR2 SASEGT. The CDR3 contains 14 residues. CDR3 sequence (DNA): TGTGCCAGCAGTGAAGCCCTAGCTGGAGATACGCAGTATTTT. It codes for CASSEALAGDTQYF.